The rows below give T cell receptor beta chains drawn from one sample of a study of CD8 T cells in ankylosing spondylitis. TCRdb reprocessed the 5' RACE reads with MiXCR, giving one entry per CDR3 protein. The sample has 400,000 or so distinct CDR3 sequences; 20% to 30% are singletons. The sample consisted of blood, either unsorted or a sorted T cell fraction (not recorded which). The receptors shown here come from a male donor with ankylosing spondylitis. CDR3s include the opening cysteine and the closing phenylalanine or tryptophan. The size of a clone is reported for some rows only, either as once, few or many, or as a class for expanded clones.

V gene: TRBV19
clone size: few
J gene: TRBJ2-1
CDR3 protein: CASKRDRSYNEQFF

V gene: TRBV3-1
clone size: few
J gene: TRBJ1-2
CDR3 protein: CASSQRGDGYGYTF

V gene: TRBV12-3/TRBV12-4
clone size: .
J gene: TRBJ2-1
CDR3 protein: CASRPEGGGYNEQFF

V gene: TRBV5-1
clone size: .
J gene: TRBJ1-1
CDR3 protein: CASSSRQGRANTEAFF

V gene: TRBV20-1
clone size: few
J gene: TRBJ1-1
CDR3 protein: CSATDTEAFF

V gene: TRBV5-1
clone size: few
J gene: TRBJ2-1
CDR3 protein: CASREDSYNEQFF

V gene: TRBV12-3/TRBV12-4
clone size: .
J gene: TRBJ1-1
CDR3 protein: CASRKTNTEAFF

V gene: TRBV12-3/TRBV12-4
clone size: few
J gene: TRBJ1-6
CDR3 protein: CASSFTAGGNSPLHF

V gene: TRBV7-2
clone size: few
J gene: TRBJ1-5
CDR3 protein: CASSLGPNSNQPQHF

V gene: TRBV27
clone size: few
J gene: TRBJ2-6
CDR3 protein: CASRPGSSGANVLTF

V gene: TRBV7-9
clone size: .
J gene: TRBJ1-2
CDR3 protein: CASSPSNSDELYGYTF

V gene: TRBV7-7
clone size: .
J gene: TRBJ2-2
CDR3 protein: CASSKTGTRTGELFF

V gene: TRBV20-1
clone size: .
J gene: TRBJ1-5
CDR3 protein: CSGVGADQPQHF

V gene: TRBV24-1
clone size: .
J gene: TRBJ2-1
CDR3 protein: CATSDLAGGIISEQFF

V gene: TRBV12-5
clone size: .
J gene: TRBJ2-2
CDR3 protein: CASGRARDRKLTGELFF

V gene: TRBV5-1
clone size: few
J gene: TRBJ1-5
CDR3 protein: CASSLDSPGNQPQHF

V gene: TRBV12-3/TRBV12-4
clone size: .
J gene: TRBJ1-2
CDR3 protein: CASSSAVGADGYTF

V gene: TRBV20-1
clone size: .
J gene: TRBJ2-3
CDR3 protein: CSASVAGVIGDTQYF

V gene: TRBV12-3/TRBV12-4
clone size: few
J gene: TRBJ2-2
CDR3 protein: CASSFEYRAGELFF

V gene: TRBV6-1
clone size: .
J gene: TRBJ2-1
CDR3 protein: CASSRDLAGGINEQFF

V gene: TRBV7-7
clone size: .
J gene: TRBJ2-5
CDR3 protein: CASSYTLSQETQYF

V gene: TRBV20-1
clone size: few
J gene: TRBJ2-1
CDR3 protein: CSATLSSEQFF

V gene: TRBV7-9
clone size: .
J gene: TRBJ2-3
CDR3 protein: CASSPAASPGTDTQYF

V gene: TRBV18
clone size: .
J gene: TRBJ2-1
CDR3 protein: CASSPPATSNEQFF

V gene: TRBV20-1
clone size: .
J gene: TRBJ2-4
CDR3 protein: CSARPTSGAKNIQYF

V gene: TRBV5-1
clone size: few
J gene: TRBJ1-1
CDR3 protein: CASSLSTANTEAFF

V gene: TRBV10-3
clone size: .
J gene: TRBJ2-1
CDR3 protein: CAISVRQGVGSRTGDEQFF